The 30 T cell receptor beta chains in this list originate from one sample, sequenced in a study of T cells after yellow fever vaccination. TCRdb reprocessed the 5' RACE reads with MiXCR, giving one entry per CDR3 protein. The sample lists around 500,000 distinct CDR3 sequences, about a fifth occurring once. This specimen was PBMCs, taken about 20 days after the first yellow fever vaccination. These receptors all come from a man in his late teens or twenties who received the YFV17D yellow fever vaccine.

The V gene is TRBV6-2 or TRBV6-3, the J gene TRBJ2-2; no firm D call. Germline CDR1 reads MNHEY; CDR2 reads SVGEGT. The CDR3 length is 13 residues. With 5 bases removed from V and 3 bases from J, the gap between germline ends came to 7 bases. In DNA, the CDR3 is TGTGCCAGCAGTCAGGCGGACACCGGGGAGCTGTTTTTT. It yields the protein CASSQADTGELFF.

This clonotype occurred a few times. The CDR3 region is CASSPDQAGELFF. CDR3 DNA: TGTGCCAGCTCACCGGACCAAGCCGGGGAGCTGTTTTTT. V is TRBV18 and J is TRBJ2-2, with no clear D. V lost 3 bases and J lost 6, with 8 bases in between. This CDR3 contains 13 residues. CDR1 KGHSH and CDR2 LQKENI come from the germline V gene.

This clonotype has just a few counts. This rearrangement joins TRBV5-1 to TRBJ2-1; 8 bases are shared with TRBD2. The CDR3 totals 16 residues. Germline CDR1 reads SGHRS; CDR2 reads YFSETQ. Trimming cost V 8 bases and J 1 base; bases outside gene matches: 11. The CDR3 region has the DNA TGCGCCAGTAGGTTGAATAGCGGGGATTCCTACAATGAGCAGTTCTTC. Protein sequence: CASRLNSGDSYNEQFF.

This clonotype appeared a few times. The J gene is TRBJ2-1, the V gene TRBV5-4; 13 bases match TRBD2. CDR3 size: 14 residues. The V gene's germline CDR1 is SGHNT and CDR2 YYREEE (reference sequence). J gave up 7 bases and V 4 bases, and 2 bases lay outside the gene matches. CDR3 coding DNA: TGTGCCAGCAGCGCGGGACTAGCGGGGAATGAGCAGTTCTTC. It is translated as CASSAGLAGNEQFF.

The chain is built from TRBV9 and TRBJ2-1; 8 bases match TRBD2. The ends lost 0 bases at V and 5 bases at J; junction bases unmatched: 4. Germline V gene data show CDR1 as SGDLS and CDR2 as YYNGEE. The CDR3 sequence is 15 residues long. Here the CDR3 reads CASSVAGGMDNEQFF. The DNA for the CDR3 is TGTGCCAGCAGCGTAGCGGGAGGGATGGACAATGAGCAGTTCTTC.

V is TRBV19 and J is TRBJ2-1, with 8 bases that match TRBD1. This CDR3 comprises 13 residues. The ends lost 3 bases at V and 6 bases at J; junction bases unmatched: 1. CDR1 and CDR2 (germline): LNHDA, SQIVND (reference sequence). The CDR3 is CASSIRGRNEQFF. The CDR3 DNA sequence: TGTGCCAGTAGTATCAGGGGGCGCAATGAGCAGTTCTTC.

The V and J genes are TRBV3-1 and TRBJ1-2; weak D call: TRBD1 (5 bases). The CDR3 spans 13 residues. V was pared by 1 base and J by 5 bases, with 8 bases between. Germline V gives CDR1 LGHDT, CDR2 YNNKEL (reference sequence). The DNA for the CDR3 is TGTGCCAGCAGCCAAGTCGGGGGTTATGGCTACACCTTC. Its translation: CASSQVGGYGYTF.

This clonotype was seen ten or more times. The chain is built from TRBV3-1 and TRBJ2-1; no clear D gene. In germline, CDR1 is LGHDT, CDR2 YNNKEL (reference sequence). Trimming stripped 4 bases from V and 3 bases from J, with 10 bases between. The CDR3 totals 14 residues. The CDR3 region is CASSPRPNYNEQFF. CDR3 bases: TGTGCCAGCAGCCCGAGGCCTAACTACAATGAGCAGTTCTTC.

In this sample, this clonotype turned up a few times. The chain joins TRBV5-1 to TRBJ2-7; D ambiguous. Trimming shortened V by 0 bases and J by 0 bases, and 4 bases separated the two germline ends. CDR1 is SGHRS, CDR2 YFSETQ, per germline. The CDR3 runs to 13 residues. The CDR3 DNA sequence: TGCGCCAGCAGCTTGGATAACTCCTACGAGCAGTACTTC. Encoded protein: CASSLDNSYEQYF.

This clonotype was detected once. The CDR3 DNA reads as TGTGCCAGCAGCGTTCCGGGACTAGCGGGGGCAAAGAATGCCGGAGAGACCCAGTACTTC. Translated, it gives CASSVPGLAGAKNAGETQYF. The chain has TRBV6-2 or TRBV6-3 and TRBJ2-5, with 14 bases matching TRBD2. The CDR3 loop spans 20 amino acids. CDR1 and CDR2 from the germline V gene are MNHEY and SVGEGT. V shed 6 bases and J 4 bases; nucleotides not matched to a gene: 19.

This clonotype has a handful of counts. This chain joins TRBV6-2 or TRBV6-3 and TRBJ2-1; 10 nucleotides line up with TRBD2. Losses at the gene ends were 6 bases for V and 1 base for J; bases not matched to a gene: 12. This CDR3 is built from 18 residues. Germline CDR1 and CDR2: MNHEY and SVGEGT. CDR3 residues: CASSLRVLAGASYNEQFF. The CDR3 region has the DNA TGTGCCAGCAGCCTAAGGGTCCTAGCGGGGGCGTCCTACAATGAGCAGTTCTTC.

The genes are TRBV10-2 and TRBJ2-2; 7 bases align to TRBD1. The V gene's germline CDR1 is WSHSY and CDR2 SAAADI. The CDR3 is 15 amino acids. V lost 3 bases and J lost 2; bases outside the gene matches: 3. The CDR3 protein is CASSDGTANTGELFF. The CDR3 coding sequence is TGCGCCAGCAGTGATGGGACAGCCAACACCGGGGAGCTGTTTTTT.

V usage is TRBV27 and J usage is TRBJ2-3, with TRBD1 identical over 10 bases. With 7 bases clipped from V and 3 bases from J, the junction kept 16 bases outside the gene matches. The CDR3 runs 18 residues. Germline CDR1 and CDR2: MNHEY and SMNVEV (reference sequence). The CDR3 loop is CASKINPGTGEGTDTQYF. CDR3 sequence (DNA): TGTGCCAGCAAAATTAACCCCGGGACAGGGGAGGGGACAGATACGCAGTATTTT.

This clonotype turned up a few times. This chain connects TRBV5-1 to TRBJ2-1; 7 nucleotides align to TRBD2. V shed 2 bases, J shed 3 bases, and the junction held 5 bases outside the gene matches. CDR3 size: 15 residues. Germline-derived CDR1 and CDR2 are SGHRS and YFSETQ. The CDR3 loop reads CASSLWLADYNEQFF. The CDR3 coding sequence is TGCGCCAGCAGCTTATGGCTAGCGGACTACAATGAGCAGTTCTTC. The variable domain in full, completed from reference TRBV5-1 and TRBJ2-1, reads KAGVTQTPRYLIKTRGQQVTLSCSPISGHRSVSWYQQTPGQGLQFLFEYFSETQRNKGNFPGRFSGRQFSNSRSEMNVSTLELGDSALYLCASSLWLADYNEQFFGPGTRLTVL.

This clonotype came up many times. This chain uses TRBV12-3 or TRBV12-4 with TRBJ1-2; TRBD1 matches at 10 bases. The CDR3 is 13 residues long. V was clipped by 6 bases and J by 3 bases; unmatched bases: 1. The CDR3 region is CASRTGGDYGYTF. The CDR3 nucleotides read TGTGCCAGCAGGACAGGGGGCGACTATGGCTACACCTTC.

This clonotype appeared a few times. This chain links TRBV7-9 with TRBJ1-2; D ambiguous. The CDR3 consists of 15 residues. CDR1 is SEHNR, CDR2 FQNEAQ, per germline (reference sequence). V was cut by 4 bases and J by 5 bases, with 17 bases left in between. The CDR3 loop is CASSSGRMYPYGYTF. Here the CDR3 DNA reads TGTGCCAGCAGCTCTGGACGGATGTACCCATATGGCTACACCTTC.

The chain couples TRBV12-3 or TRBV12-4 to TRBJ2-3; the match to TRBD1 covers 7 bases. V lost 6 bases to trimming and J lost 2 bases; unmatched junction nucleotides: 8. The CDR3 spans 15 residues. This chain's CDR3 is CASRNRGSNTDTQYF. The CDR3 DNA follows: TGTGCCAGCAGAAACAGGGGATCCAACACAGATACGCAGTATTTT.

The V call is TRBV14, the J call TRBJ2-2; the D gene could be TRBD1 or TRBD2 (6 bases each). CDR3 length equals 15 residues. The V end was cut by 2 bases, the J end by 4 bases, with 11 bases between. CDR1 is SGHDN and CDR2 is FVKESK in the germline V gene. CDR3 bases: TGTGCCAGCAGCCAACCCGGGGGCCGCACCGGGGAGCTGTTTTTT. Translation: CASSQPGGRTGELFF.

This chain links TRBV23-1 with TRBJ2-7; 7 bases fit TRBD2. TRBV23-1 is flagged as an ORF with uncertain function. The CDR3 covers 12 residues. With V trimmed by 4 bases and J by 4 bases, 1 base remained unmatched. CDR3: CASSPGRYEQYV. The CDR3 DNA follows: TGCGCCAGCAGTCCCGGGAGGTACGAGCAGTACGTC.

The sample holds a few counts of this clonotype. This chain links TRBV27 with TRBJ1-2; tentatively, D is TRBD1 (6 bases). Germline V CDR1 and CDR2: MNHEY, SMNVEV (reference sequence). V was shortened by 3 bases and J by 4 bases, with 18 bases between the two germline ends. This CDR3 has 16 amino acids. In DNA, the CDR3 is TGTGCCAGCAGTTTCCTCCCGACAGGCCGGACCTATGGCTACACCTTC. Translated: CASSFLPTGRTYGYTF.

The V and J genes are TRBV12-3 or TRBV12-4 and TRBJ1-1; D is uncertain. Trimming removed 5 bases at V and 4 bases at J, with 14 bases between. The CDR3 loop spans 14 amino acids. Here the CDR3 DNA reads TGTGCCAGCAGTCCAAGACGGGAGTCCACTGAAGCTTTCTTT. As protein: CASSPRRESTEAFF.

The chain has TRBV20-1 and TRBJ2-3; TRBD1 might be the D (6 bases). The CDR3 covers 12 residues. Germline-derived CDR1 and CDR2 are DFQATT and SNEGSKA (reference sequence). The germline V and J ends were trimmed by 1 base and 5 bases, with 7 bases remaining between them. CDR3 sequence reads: CSARGGLDTQYF. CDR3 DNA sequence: TGCAGTGCTAGAGGGGGGCTAGATACGCAGTATTTT.

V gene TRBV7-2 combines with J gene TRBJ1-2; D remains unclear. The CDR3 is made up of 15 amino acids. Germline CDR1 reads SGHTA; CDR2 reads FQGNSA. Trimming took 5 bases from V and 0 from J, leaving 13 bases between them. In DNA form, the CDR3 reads TGTGCCAGCAGCCGAGCGGCGGAAGCTAACTATGGCTACACCTTC. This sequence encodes CASSRAAEANYGYTF.

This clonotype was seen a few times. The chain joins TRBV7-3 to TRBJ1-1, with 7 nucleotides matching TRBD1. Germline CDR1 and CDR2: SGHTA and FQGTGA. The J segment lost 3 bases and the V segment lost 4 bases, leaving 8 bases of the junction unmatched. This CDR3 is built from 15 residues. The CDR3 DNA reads TGTGCCAGCAGCTCCCAGACAGGGCTAGACACTGAAGCTTTCTTT. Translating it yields CASSSQTGLDTEAFF.

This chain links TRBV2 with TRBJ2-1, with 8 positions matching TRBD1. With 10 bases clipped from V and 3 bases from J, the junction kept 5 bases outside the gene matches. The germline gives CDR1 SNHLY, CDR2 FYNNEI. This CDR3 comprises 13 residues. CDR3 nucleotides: TGTGCCACCGGGACAGGTGTCTACAATGAGCAGTTCTTC. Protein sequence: CATGTGVYNEQFF.

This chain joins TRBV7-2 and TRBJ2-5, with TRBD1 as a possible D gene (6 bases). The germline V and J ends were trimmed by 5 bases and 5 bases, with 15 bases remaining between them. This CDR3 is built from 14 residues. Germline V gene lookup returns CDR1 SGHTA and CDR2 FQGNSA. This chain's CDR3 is CASSPTQGRETQYF. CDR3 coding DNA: TGTGCCAGCAGCCCGACACAGGGACGGGAGACCCAGTACTTC.

The CDR3 DNA reads as TGTGCCAGCAGGAAATACAATGAGCAGTTCTTC. Residues: CASRKYNEQFF. The chain links TRBV7-9 to TRBJ2-1; D unclear. CDR1 and CDR2 from the germline V gene are SEHNR and FQNEAQ (reference sequence). The CDR3 length is 11 residues. V lost 6 bases and J lost 4, with 4 bases in between.

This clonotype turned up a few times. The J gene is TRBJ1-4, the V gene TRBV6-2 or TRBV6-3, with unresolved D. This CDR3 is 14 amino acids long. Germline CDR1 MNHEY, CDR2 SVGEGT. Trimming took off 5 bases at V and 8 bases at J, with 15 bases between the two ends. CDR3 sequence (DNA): TGTGCCAGCAGTCACTACCGAAGATGGGAAAAACTGTTTTTT. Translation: CASSHYRRWEKLFF.

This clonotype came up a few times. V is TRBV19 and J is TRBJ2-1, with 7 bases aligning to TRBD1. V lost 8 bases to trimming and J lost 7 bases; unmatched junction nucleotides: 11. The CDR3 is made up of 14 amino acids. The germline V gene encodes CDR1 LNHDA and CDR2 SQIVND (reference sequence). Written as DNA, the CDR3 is TGTGCCAGTTCAAGACAGGGTCCCTTGAATGAGCAGTTCTTC. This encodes CASSRQGPLNEQFF.

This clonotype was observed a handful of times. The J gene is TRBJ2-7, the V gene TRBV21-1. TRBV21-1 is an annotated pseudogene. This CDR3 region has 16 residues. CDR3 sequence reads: CASSKGKGKPSYEQYF. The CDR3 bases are TGTGCCAGCAGCAAAGGAAAAGGGAAACCTTCGTACGAGCAGTACTTC.